Listed here are 28 T cell receptor beta chains from one sample, sequenced in a study of TIL therapy for anti-PD-1-resistant metastatic lung cancer. The time point: pre-treatment sample, taken before nivolumab and TIL therapy. The libraries were made with immunoSEQ v3. Measured with immunoSEQ multiplex PCR; TCRdb has only the in-frame clones, and not every one. Of roughly 60,000 clones in the sample, about 70% were seen once. The sample in question was blood, obtained at baseline. Receptor source: a person between 25 and 79 years old with non-small cell lung cancer.

V is TRBV4-1 and J is TRBJ1-2; a weak D match, TRBD1 (5 bases). V lost 1 base and J 4 bases, leaving 10 bases between the germline ends. The germline CDR1 and CDR2 sequences are MGHRA and YSYEKL. The CDR3 loop spans 14 amino acids. The CDR3 DNA sequence: TGCGCCAGCAGCCAAGGGGGCGGATTCTATGGCTACACCTTC. This translates into CASSQGGGFYGYTF.

This chain links TRBV28 with TRBJ2-7; 9 bases are shared with TRBD1. In germline, CDR1 is MDHEN, CDR2 SYDVKM. This CDR3 contains 14 residues. The ends lost 4 bases at V and 6 bases at J; junction bases unmatched: 7. CDR3 sequence (DNA): TGTGCCAGCAGTTCCCGGACAGGGGAGGCCGAGCAGTACTTC. It is translated as CASSSRTGEAEQYF.

The CDR3 is CASNRASGYNEQFF. The DNA of the CDR3 is TGCGCCAGCAACCGGGCTAGCGGGTACAATGAGCAGTTCTTC. V gene TRBV5-1 combines with J gene TRBJ2-1; TRBD2 agrees at 8 bases. In germline, CDR1 is SGHRS, CDR2 YFSETQ. The CDR3 is 14 amino acids. V trimming: 6 bases; J trimming: 4 bases; junction bases outside the gene matches: 6.

The chain employs TRBV5-1 and TRBJ2-3; 10 bases agree with TRBD2. V was pared by 4 bases and J by 7 bases, with 15 bases of the junction left unmatched. The CDR3 loop spans 17 amino acids. Germline CDR1 and CDR2: SGHRS and YFSETQ. The CDR3, as DNA: TGCGCCAGCAGCCCGCCGGGTAGCGGGGGGAACTCAAATACGCAGTATTTT. It codes for CASSPPGSGGNSNTQYF.

The J gene is TRBJ2-7, the V gene TRBV4-3; tentatively, D is TRBD2 (5 bases). V lost 5 bases, J lost 5 bases, and 13 bases lay in between. CDR1 is LGHNA, CDR2 YSLEER, per germline. This CDR3 is 13 amino acids long. The CDR3 reads CASSWESGDEQYF. CDR3 nucleotide sequence: TGCGCCAGCAGCTGGGAGTCAGGAGACGAGCAGTACTTC.

The rearrangement uses TRBV4-3 and TRBJ2-1; 10 nucleotides match TRBD2. Germline CDR1 is LGHNA and CDR2 is YSLEER. The CDR3 contains 13 residues. V trimming: 0 bases; J trimming: 13 bases; junction bases outside the gene matches: 3. As DNA, the CDR3 is TGCGCCAGCAGCCAAGATGCACTAGCGGGACAGTTCTTC. This sequence encodes CASSQDALAGQFF.

This chain links TRBV21-1 with TRBJ2-4. TRBV21-1 is a pseudogene segment. The CDR3 covers 24 residues. CDR3 DNA sequence: TGTGCCAGCAGCACCCCGGGGCAGGGGGAGCGGGGTGACTTCACCAAAATAGCCAAAAACATTCAGTACTTC. Its translation is CASSTPGQGERGDFTKIAKNIQYF.

The rearrangement uses TRBV9 and TRBJ2-3; tentatively, D is TRBD2 (6 bases). Germline V CDR1 and CDR2: SGDLS, YYNGEE. The V end was cut by 2 bases, the J end by 3 bases, with 13 bases between. The CDR3 totals 15 residues. CDR3 bases: TGTGCCAGCAGCGTTACGCCTCGGGGGACAGATACGCAGTATTTT. This sequence encodes CASSVTPRGTDTQYF.

The chain employs TRBV13 and TRBJ1-4; no clear D gene. Trimming took off 5 bases at V and 4 bases at J, with 5 bases between the two ends. CDR1 and CDR2 (germline): PRHDT, FYEKMQ (reference sequence). The CDR3 extends over 12 amino acids. CDR3 coding DNA: TGTGCCAGCAGCCCCTATAATGAAAAACTGTTTTTT. This encodes CASSPYNEKLFF.

The chain combines TRBV11-2 with TRBJ2-5; D is undetermined. This CDR3 spans 16 amino acids. Germline V gene sequence: CDR1 SGHAT, CDR2 FQNNGV. Trimming removed 0 bases from V and 1 base from J, with 12 bases in between. CDR3 DNA: TGTGCCAGCAGCTTAGATTATCGGGCCTCCCAAGAGACCCAGTACTTC. Translation gives CASSLDYRASQETQYF. Filled out from reference TRBV11-2 and TRBJ2-5, the complete variable domain reads EAGVAQSPRYKIIEKRQSVAFWCNPISGHATLYWYQQILGQGPKLLIQFQNNGVVDDSQLPKDRFSAERLKGVDSTLKIQPAKLEDSAVYLCASSLDYRASQETQYFGPGTRLLVL.

This chain links TRBV27 with TRBJ2-7; 11 bases match TRBD2. The CDR3 is made up of 15 amino acids. CDR1 and CDR2 from the germline V gene are MNHEY and SMNVEV (reference sequence). Germline trimming cut 6 bases from V and 2 bases from J; bases unmatched to any gene: 6. CDR3 protein: CASRVTSGATYEQYF. The CDR3 region has the DNA TGTGCCAGCAGGGTGACTAGCGGGGCAACCTACGAGCAGTACTTC.

This clone has only a few counts. The chain employs TRBV2 and TRBJ1-2; unclear D gene. The CDR3 is 13 residues long. V gave up 1 base and J gave up 5 bases, with 8 bases separating them. Germline V gene lookup returns CDR1 SNHLY and CDR2 FYNNEI. The CDR3 region is CASSEDRLYGYTF. CDR3 nucleotides: TGTGCCAGCAGTGAAGACAGACTTTATGGCTACACCTTC.

The DNA for the CDR3 is TGCGCCAGCAGCCAAGATCCCAGCGGGGGGGCGAGGAATGAGCAGTTCTTC. Its translation is CASSQDPSGGARNEQFF. The J gene is TRBJ2-1, the V gene TRBV4-1; 10 nucleotides match TRBD2. V shed 0 bases, J shed 7 bases, and the junction held 9 bases outside the gene matches. CDR1 is MGHRA, CDR2 YSYEKL, per germline. The CDR3 has 17 residues.

V is TRBV9 and J is TRBJ2-7, with TRBD2 as a possible D gene (5 bases). Per the germline V gene, CDR1 is SGDLS and CDR2 is YYNGEE. This CDR3 has 14 residues. Trimming shortened V by 4 bases and J by 3 bases, and 14 bases separated the two germline ends. The CDR3 nucleotides read TGTGCCAGCAGCCCTGGACTGGATTACTACGAGCAGTACTTC. It codes for CASSPGLDYYEQYF.

This chain links TRBV5-4 with TRBJ1-2; D is perhaps TRBD1 (6 bases). CDR3 length: 16 amino acids. Trimming stripped 4 bases from V and 0 bases from J, with 16 bases between. The germline gives CDR1 SGHNT, CDR2 YYREEE (reference sequence). The chain's CDR3 is CASSPRTARTNYGYTF. CDR3 sequence (DNA): TGTGCCAGCAGCCCTCGGACAGCGAGAACTAACTATGGCTACACCTTC. Full variable domain (missing parts from reference TRBV5-4 and TRBJ1-2): ETGVTQSPTHLIKTRGQQVTLRCSSQSGHNTVSWYQQALGQGPQFIFQYYREEENGRGNFPPRFSGLQFPNYSSELNVNALELDDSALYLCASSPRTARTNYGYTFGSGTRLTVV.

The J gene is TRBJ2-3, the V gene TRBV2; D might be TRBD2 (6 bases). Trimming took off 5 bases at V and 4 bases at J, with 10 bases between the two ends. The CDR3 is 13 residues long. CDR1 is SNHLY, CDR2 FYNNEI, per germline. CDR3 nucleotides: TGTGCCAGCAGTCAGGGAGGTGCAGATACGCAGTATTTT. Its protein product is CASSQGGADTQYF.

The V and J genes are TRBV15 and TRBJ2-1, with D maybe TRBD1 (7 bases). CDR1 LNHNV and CDR2 YYDKDF come from the germline V gene (reference sequence). There are 16 residues in the CDR3. V was trimmed by 5 bases and J by 5 bases, leaving 19 bases between them. The CDR3 nucleotides read TGTGCCACCAGCCGCCGCAGGGGGTTAGCGGACAATGAGCAGTTCTTC. Protein product: CATSRRRGLADNEQFF. Based on the CDR3 plus reference TRBV15 and TRBJ2-1, the full variable domain is DAMVIQNPRYQVTQFGKPVTLSCSQTLNHNVMYWYQQKSSQAPKLLFHYYDKDFNNEADTPDNFQSRRPNTSFCFLDIRSPGLGDTAMYLCATSRRRGLADNEQFFGPGTRLTVL.

V gene TRBV7-2 combines with J gene TRBJ2-3; 14 bases map to TRBD2. This CDR3 comprises 17 residues. The V and J ends lost 4 bases and 5 bases, in that order; junction bases with no gene match: 8. CDR1 is SGHTA, CDR2 FQGNSA, per germline. The CDR3 spells CASSSRTSGGKVDTQYF. The CDR3 DNA sequence: TGTGCCAGCAGCTCCAGGACTAGCGGGGGGAAGGTAGATACGCAGTATTTT.

The chain links TRBV28 to TRBJ2-7; 7 nucleotides line up with TRBD2. The CDR3 spans 12 residues. V lost 3 bases to trimming and J lost 4 bases; unmatched junction nucleotides: 0. Germline V gene sequence: CDR1 MDHEN, CDR2 SYDVKM. CDR3 in amino acids: CASSLGGYEQYF. The CDR3 nucleotides are TGTGCCAGCAGTTTGGGGGGGTACGAGCAGTACTTC.

This clone was found a few times. The J gene is TRBJ2-5, the V gene TRBV6-1; D could derive from TRBD1 or TRBD2 (5 bases each). Germline values: CDR1 MNHNS, CDR2 SASEGT. V was trimmed by 6 bases and J by 7 bases, leaving 9 bases between them. This CDR3 comprises 11 residues. CDR3 bases: TGTGCCAGCAGCGAGGGGAGGACCCAGTACTTC. Translating it yields CASSEGRTQYF.

V is TRBV4-3 and J is TRBJ2-7; D is unclear. Germline assignment: CDR1 LGHNA and CDR2 YSLEER. Trimming removed 0 bases from V and 4 bases from J, with 16 bases in between. The CDR3 spans 16 residues. This CDR3 is CASSQDGRSGFYEQYF. The DNA of the CDR3 is TGCGCCAGCAGCCAAGATGGCAGGAGTGGGTTTTACGAGCAGTACTTC.

This clone was found once. The chain combines TRBV6-6 with TRBJ2-5; D not certain. V was clipped by 4 bases and J by 2 bases, with 2 bases between them. Per the germline V gene, CDR1 is MNHNY and CDR2 is SVGAGI (reference sequence). The CDR3 has 11 amino acids. CDR3 sequence reads: CASSSQETQYF. CDR3 nucleotide sequence: TGTGCCAGCAGTTCTCAAGAGACCCAGTACTTC.

V usage is TRBV14 and J usage is TRBJ2-5, with 10 bases fitting TRBD2. CDR1 and CDR2 (germline): SGHDN, FVKESK. J gave up 2 bases and V 1 base, and 10 bases lay outside the gene matches. The CDR3 extends over 18 amino acids. CDR3 in amino acids: CASSQGLAGGGAQETQYF. CDR3 DNA: TGTGCCAGCAGCCAAGGACTAGCGGGCGGTGGGGCACAAGAGACCCAGTACTTC.

This rearrangement joins TRBV5-1 to TRBJ2-2, with 7 positions matching TRBD2. The V gene end was trimmed by 0 bases and the J gene end by 0 bases; junction bases not matched to a gene: 5. Germline V gene lookup returns CDR1 SGHRS and CDR2 YFSETQ. The length of the CDR3 is 17 residues. This chain's CDR3 is CASSLGASGSNTGELFF. Here the CDR3 DNA reads TGCGCCAGCAGCTTGGGGGCTAGCGGTTCGAACACCGGGGAGCTGTTTTTT.

This sequence joins TRBV19 and TRBJ2-7; the match to TRBD2 covers 13 bases. The germline V gene has CDR1 LNHDA and CDR2 SQIVND (reference sequence). Trimming at V came to 5 bases and at J to 2 bases, leaving 6 bases not matched to a gene. The CDR3 is 16 amino acids. Written as DNA, the CDR3 is TGTGCCAGTAGTCCCTTGGGGACTAGCGGGACCTACGAGCAGTACTTC. Encoded protein: CASSPLGTSGTYEQYF.

V and J are TRBV19 and TRBJ1-4; D is undetermined. Trimming removed 4 bases at V and 6 bases at J, with 12 bases between. This CDR3 has 14 residues. Germline V gene data show CDR1 as LNHDA and CDR2 as SQIVND (reference sequence). The CDR3 nucleotides are TGTGCCAGTAGTAACGGACCCGCGGATGAAAAACTGTTTTTT. Its translation is CASSNGPADEKLFF. Full variable domain (remainder filled in from reference TRBV19 and TRBJ1-4): DGGITQSPKYLFRKEGQNVTLSCEQNLNHDAMYWYRQDPGQGLRLIYYSQIVNDFQKGDIAEGYSVSREKKESFPLTVTSAQKNPTAFYLCASSNGPADEKLFFGSGTQLSVL.

CDR3 nucleotides: TGTGCCAGCAGTTACGCCGTGACTGGAGGTGAGCAGTTCTTC. This translates into CASSYAVTGGEQFF. The V and J genes are TRBV6-6 and TRBJ2-1, with D possibly matching TRBD2 (5 bases). With 2 bases removed from V and 9 bases from J, the gap between germline ends came to 14 bases. The CDR3 has 14 residues. The germline CDR1 and CDR2 sequences are MNHNY and SVGAGI (reference sequence).

The chain employs TRBV10-3 and TRBJ2-5, with D possibly called TRBD1 or TRBD2 (5 bases each). Germline CDR1 reads ENHRY; CDR2 reads SYGVKD. Trimming cost V 3 bases and J 4 bases, with 12 bases left between them. The CDR3 consists of 14 residues. The CDR3 reads CAISEGTGRETQYF. The CDR3 coding sequence is TGTGCCATCAGTGAAGGGACGGGGCGAGAGACCCAGTACTTC.